The clone carrying this T cell receptor beta chain came up many times. Extraction of total RNA produced a minimum of 5 micrograms from each sample. The entry originates in a study of blood T cells in healthy people across ages. CDR1 and CDR2 from the germline V gene are SEHNR and FQNEAQ (reference sequence). Trimming removed 0 bases from V and 5 bases from J, with 8 bases in between. This CDR3 is 14 amino acids long. A sample-barcoded 5' primer and a J-beta primer mix were used in a second PCR of roughly 7 to 12 cycles. Tags on each cDNA molecule came from a template-switch adaptor with 12 random nucleotides. Each CDR3 protein is one row after TCRdb ran MiXCR on the 5' RACE reads. The sample has approximately 900,000 distinct CDR3 sequences; around 29% are singletons. The same sample was also used in a study of T cells of mothers and their children.

This chain uses TRBV7-9 with TRBJ2-1; D call uncertain. Sequenced: blood. The clonotype was recovered from a woman in her forties in good health. Written as DNA, the CDR3 is TGTGCCAGCAGCTTAGCAGGCAGGAACAATGAGCAGTTCTTC. It codes for CASSLAGRNNEQFF.